This TCR beta chain was identified during a study of T-cell reconstitution after alpha-beta-depleted transplantation in children. A library of TCRbeta sequences, prepared with unique molecular identifiers, was generated. TCRdb itself ran the PCR reads through MiXCR, one entry per CDR3 protein. The table records about 400,000 distinct CDR3 sequences, around 21% of them present only once. The CDR3 contains 11 residues. Deletions cut 4 bases from V and 14 bases from J, with 11 bases between. CDR1 is MDHEN, CDR2 SYDVKM, per germline. This clonotype was picked up a small number of times. V gene TRBV28 combines with J gene TRBJ1-4; unclear D gene. This material consisted of PBMCs from the stem cell graft donor, taken from the stem cell graft. The TCR was taken from a human donor who donated a stem cell graft to a child with acute myeloid leukemia. CDR3 bases: TGTGCCAGCAGTTCGGACGAAACCCTGTTTTTT. Amino acid sequence: CASSSDETLFF. The whole variable domain, filled in from reference TRBV28 and TRBJ1-4, reads DVKVTQSSRYLVKRTGEKVFLECVQDMDHENMFWYRQDPGLGLRLIYFSYDVKMKEKGDIPEGYSVSREKKERFSLILESASTNQTSMYLCASSSDETLFFGSGTQLSVL.